A selection of T cell receptor beta chains follows, all from one sample in a study of OX40 agonist ivuxolimab in advanced cancers. The assay was immunoSEQ multiplex PCR, and TCRdb's table has in-frame clones only and misses some. Counted here are tens of thousands of clones, over 70% occurring once; the ten biggest clones make up 0.3% to 0.4%. The input for sequencing was CD4+ or CD8+ T cells sorted from blood, taken in a trial of the OX40 agonist ivuxolimab. The source of these receptors is an adult with an advanced solid tumor such as melanoma, head and neck, liver or kidney cancer. Each CDR3 is given with its conserved first and last residue. D genes are given only for firm matches. Rows give clone size only sometimes, using once, few, many, or a class for an expanded clone.

V gene	J gene	D gene	clone size	CDR3 DNA	CDR3 protein
TRBV19	TRBJ2-3	-	-	TGTGCCAGTAGTATTTTCCCCCCAGGTAGCGCAGATACGCAGTATTTT	CASSIFPPGSADTQYF
TRBV5-4	TRBJ2-3	-	few	TGTGCCAGCAGCTTGTTTGGCAGGGCAACTAGCACAGATACGCAGTATTTT	CASSLFGRATSTDTQYF
TRBV28	TRBJ2-7	-	-	TGTGCCAGCAGGTATGGCCAACACGAGCAGTACTTC	CASRYGQHEQYF
TRBV2	TRBJ1-6	TRBD1	medium-sized	TGTGCCAGCGGAGGACGAGACAGGGGCATTTCACCCCTCCACTTT	CASGGRDRGISPLHF
TRBV10-1	TRBJ1-5	-	few	TGCGCCAGCAGTGAGGCCCAGCATCAGCCCCAGCATTTT	CASSEAQHQPQHF
TRBV7-9	TRBJ2-7	-	-	TGTGCCAGCAGCGGGCAGGGTGTGAGCGAGCAGTACTTC	CASSGQGVSEQYF
TRBV4-1	TRBJ2-1	-	-	TGCGCCAGCAGCCACGGGCCCCAAACGACGGGTGAGCAGTTCTTC	CASSHGPQTTGEQFF
TRBV23-1	TRBJ2-1	-	-	TGCGCCAGGAGTCAAGGGAACCAGGATGGGGCAGGGTGTGATGAGCAGTTCTTC	CARSQGNQDGAGCDEQFF
TRBV28	TRBJ2-1	-	-	TGTGCCAGCAGTTTAAACCGGGGGTGGTTCTTC	CASSLNRGWFF
TRBV27	TRBJ2-7	TRBD1	-	TGTGCCAGCAGCCACGGACAGGCAACCTACGAGCAGTACTTC	CASSHGQATYEQYF
TRBV7-6	TRBJ1-3	-	-	TGTGCCAGCAGCTTAAGGGCTGGGGTTCATGGAAACACCATATATTTT	CASSLRAGVHGNTIYF
TRBV6-1	TRBJ2-7	-	-	TGTGCCAGCAGACACCTATTCCGGGACGGAAACGAGCAGTACTTC	CASRHLFRDGNEQYF
TRBV5-1	TRBJ2-3	-	-	TGCGCCAGCAGCTTGGGGACTAGCACAGATACGCAGTATTTT	CASSLGTSTDTQYF
TRBV6-5	TRBJ1-2	-	-	TGTGCCAGCAGGCCACAGGGAGGATACTATGGCTACACCTTC	CASRPQGGYYGYTF
TRBV28	TRBJ2-7	TRBD1	-	TGTGCCAGCAGTATACCCAGGGACAGTAGCGAGCAGTACTTC	CASSIPRDSSEQYF
TRBV28	TRBJ2-5	TRBD2	-	TGTGGAGCGGGGGGGAGGTCTTCTCAAGAGACCCAGTACTTC	CGAGGRSSQETQYF
TRBV10-1	TRBJ2-5	TRBD2	-	TGCGCCAGCTCTACCGATAGCGGGAGTCTTGCGACCCAGTACTTC	CASSTDSGSLATQYF
TRBV5-4	TRBJ2-3	-	-	TGTGCCAGCAGCTCCACGACAGGTTCCTCAGATACGCAGTATTTT	CASSSTTGSSDTQYF
TRBV5-8	TRBJ2-3	-	-	TGTGCCGGTGCGATTGCGGGGCGCACAGATACGCAGTATTTT	CAGAIAGRTDTQYF
TRBV11-2	TRBJ1-5	TRBD1	few	TGTGCCAGCAGCCGAAACCGGGACAGAAGCAATCAGCCCCAGCATTTT	CASSRNRDRSNQPQHF
TRBV9	TRBJ2-3	TRBD2	once	TGTGCCAGCAGCGTGCTCTCGGGACTAGCGGGGGGTACTAGCACAGATACGCAGTATTTT	CASSVLSGLAGGTSTDTQYF
TRBV19	TRBJ1-2	-	-	TGTGCCAGTAGTATTCGGTACACCGGGACATCTCAAATCTATGGCTACACCTTC	CASSIRYTGTSQIYGYTF
TRBV5-4	TRBJ1-2	TRBD1	-	TGTGCCAGCAGCTTGGGTCAGGGGGCCTATGGCTACACCTTC	CASSLGQGAYGYTF
TRBV7-8	TRBJ2-7	TRBD1	-	TGTGCCAGCAGCTTAGTCGGCGGGACAGGTCCATCCTACGAGCAGTACTTC	CASSLVGGTGPSYEQYF
TRBV6-1	TRBJ2-5	-	-	TGTGCCAGCAGTGAACGAGGAGAGACCCAGTACTTC	CASSERGETQYF
TRBV2	TRBJ1-1	-	-	TGTGCCAGCAGTGCAAGAGAAATGAACACTGAAGCTTTCTTT	CASSAREMNTEAFF
TRBV10-3	TRBJ1-1	-	-	TGTGCCATCAGAAAGGAACTGATCACTGAAGCTTTCTTT	CAIRKELITEAFF
TRBV6-5	TRBJ1-2	-	-	TGTGCCAGCAGCCTAGACGGGGGGCGTGATGGCTACACCTTC	CASSLDGGRDGYTF
TRBV7-2	TRBJ1-2	-	-	TGTGCCAGCAGCCTCGAAGGGGCAGGGAGGAGAGGTGGCTACACCTTC	CASSLEGAGRRGGYTF
TRBV10-1	TRBJ2-7	-	-	TGCGCCAGCAGTGAGCGAGGGCCTCCCTACGAGCAGTACTTC	CASSERGPPYEQYF
TRBV9	TRBJ2-1	-	-	TGTGCCAGCAGCGTAGATCTTGTGCGGAGCTCCTACAATGAGCAGTTCTTC	CASSVDLVRSSYNEQFF
TRBV7-9	TRBJ1-2	-	-	TGTGCCAGCAGCTTAAGGCGCCAGGTTAAAGATGGCTACACCTTC	CASSLRRQVKDGYTF
TRBV12-5	TRBJ2-7	TRBD2	-	TGTGCTAGTGGTTTGGACGGACTAGCGGGGGTCTTC	CASGLDGLAGVF
TRBV14	TRBJ1-1	TRBD1	-	TGTGCCAGCAGCCTCCGAAACCAAGGACAGGCGGAAGCTTTCTTT	CASSLRNQGQAEAFF
TRBV5-5	TRBJ1-4	TRBD1	-	TGTGCCAGCAGCTTAGATACAGGGGGCGTCCGTAATGAAAAACTGTTTTTT	CASSLDTGGVRNEKLFF
TRBV10-1	TRBJ2-7	-	few	TGCGCCAGCAGAGTCCCCAGGCATAAGCAGTACTTC	CASRVPRHKQYF
TRBV28	TRBJ2-7	TRBD1	-	TGTGCCAGCAAACCGGGACAGGGTTATCACGAGCAGTACTTC	CASKPGQGYHEQYF
TRBV27	TRBJ2-6	-	-	TGTGCCAGCAGTTTAGAGAGTTGGGGGGCCAACGTCCTGACTTTC	CASSLESWGANVLTF
TRBV7-9	TRBJ2-1	TRBD2	-	TGTGCCAGCAGCGCAAAGTTGAGACTAGCGGGTCTCTACAATGAGCAGTTCTTC	CASSAKLRLAGLYNEQFF
TRBV7-3	TRBJ2-3	-	-	TGTGCCAGCAGCTCGACGCGGGATACGCAGTATTTT	CASSSTRDTQYF
TRBV30	TRBJ2-2	-	once	TGTGCCTGGAGTGTAGGCAGGGTAGACACCGGGGAGCTGTTTTTT	CAWSVGRVDTGELFF
TRBV2	TRBJ2-4	-	-	TGTGCCAGCAATAGGGTACTCGGCAAAAACATTCAGTACTTC	CASNRVLGKNIQYF
TRBV27	TRBJ2-3	-	-	TGTGCCAGCAGCACCCGACCCCAGGGGCGGGGCACAGATACGCAGTATTTT	CASSTRPQGRGTDTQYF
TRBV7-9	TRBJ1-2	-	-	TGTGCCAGCAGCGATACCTTACGACGGCGCCGGGGCTACACCTTC	CASSDTLRRRRGYTF
TRBV9	TRBJ2-3	TRBD2	-	TGTGCCAGCAGCGTAGCTACGTGGGGGACTAGCGTCCTAGGAGATACGCAGTATTTT	CASSVATWGTSVLGDTQYF
TRBV5-5	TRBJ1-2	-	-	TGTGCCAGCAGCTTGGAACCTGCTAACTATGGCTACACCTTC	CASSLEPANYGYTF
TRBV15	TRBJ2-5	TRBD2	-	TGTGCCACCAGCAGGGGACTAGCGGGAGAGACCCAGTACTTC	CATSRGLAGETQYF
TRBV29-1	TRBJ2-7	-	-	TGCAGCGTTGAATTCGGCGCTGGGGACGAGCAGTACTTC	CSVEFGAGDEQYF
TRBV6-6	TRBJ2-3	-	-	TGTGCCAGCAGTAGGGGTACAGATACGCAGTATTTT	CASSRGTDTQYF
TRBV6-6	TRBJ2-1	TRBD1	-	TGTGCCAGCAGCCTTGGGACAGGGGTTTCCTACAATGAGCAGTTCTTC	CASSLGTGVSYNEQFF
TRBV18	TRBJ1-2	TRBD1	-	TGTGCCAGCTCAACCGGGACAGGGGGCTATGGCTACACCTTC	CASSTGTGGYGYTF
TRBV30	TRBJ2-6	TRBD2	once	TGTGCCTGTCCAAGGCAGGGGACTAGCTCTGGGGCCAACGTCCTGACTTTC	CACPRQGTSSGANVLTF
TRBV7-9	TRBJ1-6	TRBD1	-	TGTGCCAGCAGCTCTCGGACAGGGGGCGGAAATTCACCCCTCCACTTT	CASSSRTGGGNSPLHF
TRBV18	TRBJ1-1	-	-	TGTGCCAGCTCACCAGGGTTGAACACTGAAGCTTTCTTT	CASSPGLNTEAFF
TRBV29-1	TRBJ2-1	TRBD2	-	TGCAGCGTTTTTGGACTAGCGGGGGGCAATGAGCAGTTCTTC	CSVFGLAGGNEQFF
TRBV21-1	TRBJ1-5	-	-	TGTGCCAGCACCCCTGGAGGGAAGGTTCAGCCCCAGCATTTT	CASTPGGKVQPQHF
TRBV6-5	TRBJ2-2	TRBD1	-	TGTGCCAGCAGTCCCCGGGACAGGGGAACCGGGGAGCTGTTTTTT	CASSPRDRGTGELFF
TRBV5-5	TRBJ2-3	-	-	TGTGCCAGCAGCTTGCTGGCAGGTACGCAGTATTTT	CASSLLAGTQYF
TRBV7-9	TRBJ2-7	TRBD1	-	TGTGCCAGCAGCTTAGGGGACAGGGGTGGCGAGCAGTACTTC	CASSLGDRGGEQYF
TRBV6-1	TRBJ2-7	-	-	TGTGCCAGCAGTGAATTTCAGGGATTTTCCTACGAGCAGTACTTC	CASSEFQGFSYEQYF